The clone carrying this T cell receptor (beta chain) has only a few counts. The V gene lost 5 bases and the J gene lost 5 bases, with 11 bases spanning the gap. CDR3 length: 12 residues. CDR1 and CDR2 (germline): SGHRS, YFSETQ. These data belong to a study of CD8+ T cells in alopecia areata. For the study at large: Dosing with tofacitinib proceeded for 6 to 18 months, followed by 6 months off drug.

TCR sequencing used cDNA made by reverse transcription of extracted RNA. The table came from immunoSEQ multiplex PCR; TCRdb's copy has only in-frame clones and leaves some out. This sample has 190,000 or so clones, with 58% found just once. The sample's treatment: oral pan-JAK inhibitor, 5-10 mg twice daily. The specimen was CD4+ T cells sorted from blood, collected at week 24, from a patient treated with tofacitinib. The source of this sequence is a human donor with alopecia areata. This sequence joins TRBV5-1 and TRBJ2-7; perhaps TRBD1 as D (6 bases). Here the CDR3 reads CASRNTGNEQYF. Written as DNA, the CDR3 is TGCGCCAGCAGAAATACAGGGAACGAGCAGTACTTC. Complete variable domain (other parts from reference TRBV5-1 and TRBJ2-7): KAGVTQTPRYLIKTRGQQVTLSCSPISGHRSVSWYQQTPGQGLQFLFEYFSETQRNKGNFPGRFSGRQFSNSRSEMNVSTLELGDSALYLCASRNTGNEQYFGPGTRLTVT.